A selection of T cell receptor beta chains follows, all from one sample in a study of T cells after yellow fever vaccination. TCRdb itself ran the 5' RACE reads through MiXCR, one entry per CDR3 protein. The data hold some 240,000 distinct CDR3 sequences, with 5.2% observed a single time. Sequences were derived from CD4+ T cells sorted from PBMCs, sampled on the day of the yellow fever booster vaccination. These receptors were collected from a man younger than 35 who received the YFV17D yellow fever vaccine. Both conserved end residues are part of each CDR3. The D gene is left open where the match is weak. Rows may omit the clone size; those that give it use once, few, many or a size class.

length,J,size,D,V,CDR3,DNA
13,TRBJ1-1,few,-,TRBV28,CASGLSGRTEAFF,TGTGCCAGCGGCTTAAGTGGGAGAACTGAAGCTTTCTTT
16,TRBJ1-6,-,-,TRBV28,CASSPSTSSYNSPLHF,TGTGCCAGCAGTCCCTCAACCAGCTCCTATAATTCACCCCTCCACTTT
15,TRBJ2-5,-,TRBD1,TRBV6-6,CASSTSPGTVETQYF,TGTGCCAGCAGTACATCCCCCGGGACAGTGGAGACCCAGTACTTC
15,TRBJ2-3,-,TRBD2,TRBV5-1,CASRLAASGTDTQYF,TGCGCCAGCAGACTAGCGGCCTCTGGCACAGATACGCAGTATTTT
14,TRBJ2-2,-,-,TRBV5-4,CASSFWGSIGELFF,TGTGCCAGCAGCTTTTGGGGTTCGATCGGGGAGCTGTTTTTT
13,TRBJ2-5,few,TRBD1,TRBV5-1,CASSMTGDETQYF,TGCGCCAGCAGCATGACAGGGGATGAGACCCAGTACTTC
15,TRBJ1-5,-,-,TRBV6-6,CASSGWPDSNQPQHF,TGTGCCAGCAGTGGGTGGCCAGACAGCAATCAGCCCCAGCATTTT
13,TRBJ1-1,few,-,TRBV20-1,CSARDTMNTEAFF,TGCAGTGCTCGGGACACCATGAACACTGAAGCTTTCTTT
15,TRBJ2-7,many,TRBD2,TRBV7-3,CASSLSGGPYYEQYF,TGTGCCAGCAGCTTAAGCGGGGGGCCCTACTACGAGCAGTACTTC
12,TRBJ1-5,many,-,TRBV7-9,CATRSGNQPQHF,TGTGCCACCCGCTCCGGGAATCAGCCCCAGCATTTT
15,TRBJ2-7,-,-,TRBV7-6,CASSSTGTLSYEQYF,TGTGCCAGCAGCTCTACAGGGACCCTCTCCTACGAGCAGTACTTC
15,TRBJ1-1,few,TRBD1,TRBV5-1,CASSHGTGLTTEAFF,TGCGCCAGCAGCCACGGGACAGGACTAACCACTGAAGCTTTCTTT
14,TRBJ2-2,-,-,TRBV15,CATSREQATGELFF,TGTGCCACCAGCAGAGAACAGGCAACCGGGGAGCTGTTTTTT
14,TRBJ2-3,-,TRBD2,TRBV20-1,CSARVAGVDYTQYF,TGCAGTGCTAGAGTGGCGGGGGTGGACTATACGCAGTATTTT
14,TRBJ1-6,-,-,TRBV19,CASSLRIGNSPLHF,TGTGCCAGTAGTCTCCGGATCGGTAATTCACCCCTCCACTTT
14,TRBJ2-5,many,-,TRBV28,CASSSPALQETQYF,TGTGCCAGCAGTTCTCCGGCCTTACAAGAGACCCAGTACTTC
12,TRBJ2-7,-,-,TRBV5-4,CASSLESYEQYF,TGTGCCAGCAGCTTGGAAAGCTACGAGCAGTACTTC
12,TRBJ2-5,many,-,TRBV5-1,CASTLEGETQYF,TGCGCCAGCACCCTTGAGGGAGAGACCCAGTACTTC
11,TRBJ2-1,few,-,TRBV12-3/TRBV12-4,CASSLRGQQFF,TGTGCCAGCAGTTTGCGGGGGCAGCAGTTCTTC
16,TRBJ2-5,many,-,TRBV7-2,CASSRRTGRQGETQYF,TGTGCCAGCAGCCGCAGAACAGGGAGGCAGGGAGAGACCCAGTACTTC
13,TRBJ2-7,-,-,TRBV5-1,CASSKDRSYEQYF,TGCGCCAGCAGCAAGGACAGATCCTACGAGCAGTACTTC
17,TRBJ1-1,few,-,TRBV5-1,CASSLAARQGRHTEAFF,TGCGCCAGCAGCTTGGCGGCTCGCCAGGGTAGGCACACTGAAGCTTTCTTT
14,TRBJ1-2,many,-,TRBV27,CASSFARGDYGYTF,TGTGCCAGCAGTTTTGCCAGGGGCGACTATGGCTACACCTTC
13,TRBJ1-3,-,-,TRBV20-1,CSARQGSGNTIYF,TGCAGTGCTAGACAGGGTTCAGGAAACACCATATATTTT
12,TRBJ1-1,few,-,TRBV19,CASTIGGTEAFF,TGTGCCAGTACCATCGGGGGCACTGAAGCTTTCTTT
13,TRBJ1-1,few,-,TRBV7-9,CASSLGGSREAFF,TGTGCCAGCAGCTTAGGAGGGAGCCGAGAAGCTTTCTTT
11,TRBJ1-2,few,-,TRBV30,CAWSVRYGYTF,TGTGCCTGGAGTGTGCGGTATGGCTACACCTTC
14,TRBJ2-2,many,TRBD2,TRBV20-1,CSARPSGVPGELFF,TGCAGTGCTAGACCTAGCGGGGTCCCCGGGGAGCTGTTTTTT
16,TRBJ2-2,few,TRBD2,TRBV6-5,CASSPPSGGAPGELFF,TGTGCCAGCAGCCCCCCTAGCGGGGGGGCCCCCGGGGAGCTGTTTTTT
13,TRBJ2-1,many,-,TRBV12-3/TRBV12-4,CASVRAMRNEQFF,TGTGCCAGCGTGAGGGCCATGCGAAATGAGCAGTTCTTC
13,TRBJ2-1,many,-,TRBV12-3/TRBV12-4,CASTSDSYNEQFF,TGTGCCAGCACCTCGGACAGTTACAATGAGCAGTTCTTC
17,TRBJ2-5,few,TRBD2,TRBV6-2/TRBV6-3,CASSYYGTSDAVKTQYF,TGTGCCAGCAGTTACTACGGGACTAGCGACGCAGTGAAGACCCAGTACTTC
13,TRBJ1-1,few,-,TRBV7-2,CASSLIRGTEAFF,TGTGCCAGCAGCTTAATTCGGGGCACTGAAGCTTTCTTT
13,TRBJ2-6,few,TRBD1,TRBV20-1,CSGTGDGANVLTF,TGCAGTGGGACAGGGGATGGGGCCAACGTCCTGACTTTC
11,TRBJ1-2,-,-,TRBV6-1,CASRPGDGYTF,TGTGCCAGCAGACCCGGGGATGGCTACACCTTC
13,TRBJ2-7,few,-,TRBV11-2,CASRKLDSYEQYF,TGTGCCAGCAGAAAGCTAGATTCCTACGAGCAGTACTTC
14,TRBJ1-2,-,-,TRBV5-6,CASSLFHREYGYTF,TGTGCCAGCAGCTTGTTTCATAGGGAATATGGCTACACCTTC
14,TRBJ1-2,-,-,TRBV7-9,CASSDGSSRGGYTF,TGTGCCAGCAGCGATGGGTCCTCACGGGGAGGCTACACCTTC
14,TRBJ2-5,few,TRBD1,TRBV12-3/TRBV12-4,CASTPGQGWETQYF,TGTGCCAGCACCCCGGGACAGGGGTGGGAGACCCAGTACTTC
15,TRBJ2-5,many,-,TRBV10-3,CAIGGNRSYQETQYF,TGTGCCATCGGTGGTAATAGATCGTACCAAGAGACCCAGTACTTC
14,TRBJ1-1,few,-,TRBV4-2,CASSQDGGGTEAFF,TGTGCCAGCAGCCAAGACGGAGGGGGCACTGAAGCTTTCTTT
11,TRBJ2-6,few,-,TRBV7-2,CASTGANVLTF,TGTGCCAGCACTGGGGCCAACGTCCTGACTTTC
15,TRBJ2-1,few,TRBD1,TRBV10-3,CAISLTGSSYNEQFF,TGTGCCATCAGTCTGACAGGGAGCTCCTACAATGAGCAGTTCTTC
15,TRBJ2-3,-,-,TRBV18,CASSLTRPSLDTQYF,TGTGCCAGCTCACTAACAAGGCCGAGTCTAGATACGCAGTATTTT
17,TRBJ1-2,-,TRBD1,TRBV6-6,CASSYRPGQGNNYGYTF,TGTGCCAGCAGTTACCGACCGGGACAGGGGAATAACTATGGCTACACCTTC
14,TRBJ2-1,many,TRBD2,TRBV20-1,CSADIAGGSGEQFF,TGCAGTGCCGACATAGCGGGGGGATCGGGTGAGCAGTTCTTC
16,TRBJ2-2,many,-,TRBV4-2,CASSQDQGVNTGELFF,TGTGCCAGCAGCCAAGACCAGGGAGTTAACACCGGGGAGCTGTTTTTT
14,TRBJ1-2,-,-,TRBV27,CASSFRAGHYGYTF,TGTGCCAGCAGTTTCCGTGCAGGGCACTATGGCTACACCTTC
15,TRBJ1-1,many,TRBD1,TRBV5-5,CASSYTGGLDTEAFF,TGTGCCAGCAGCTACACAGGGGGCCTGGACACTGAAGCTTTCTTT
13,TRBJ1-2,-,-,TRBV20-1,CSAAPGPSYGYTF,TGCAGTGCGGCTCCGGGACCATCCTATGGCTACACCTTC
14,TRBJ2-5,many,-,TRBV20-1,CSARDLSPAETQYF,TGCAGTGCTAGAGATCTATCGCCCGCCGAGACCCAGTACTTC
15,TRBJ1-4,-,-,TRBV3-1,CASSQGLGRNEKLFF,TGTGCCAGCAGCCAAGGGCTGGGTCGCAATGAAAAACTGTTTTTT
19,TRBJ1-5,-,TRBD1,TRBV23-1,CASSQPSGQGAESNQPQHF,TGCGCCAGCAGTCAACCCTCGGGACAGGGGGCTGAAAGCAATCAGCCCCAGCATTTT
14,TRBJ2-4,-,-,TRBV5-4,CASSLEEGGPVEYF,TGTGCCAGCAGCTTGGAGGAGGGGGGGCCAGTGGAATACTTC
15,TRBJ2-3,many,-,TRBV28,CASSLGGTHTDTQYF,TGTGCCAGCAGTTTGGGCGGAACCCACACAGATACGCAGTATTTT
14,TRBJ1-2,few,TRBD1,TRBV2,CASSGGQLNYGYTF,TGTGCCAGCAGTGGGGGACAGCTTAACTATGGCTACACCTTC
16,TRBJ1-3,few,-,TRBV2,CASSPDAASSGNTIYF,TGTGCCAGCAGTCCGGACGCAGCTAGCTCTGGAAACACCATATATTTT
17,TRBJ2-1,-,-,TRBV7-2,CASSVTGGGVPYNEQFF,TGTGCCAGCAGCGTCACGGGTGGGGGAGTGCCCTACAATGAGCAGTTCTTC
12,TRBJ1-1,-,-,TRBV18,CASSLRTAEAFF,TGTGCCAGCTCGTTACGGACAGCCGAAGCTTTCTTT
14,TRBJ2-5,-,TRBD2,TRBV6-5,CAIPASGGPETQYF,TGTGCCATCCCGGCTAGCGGGGGTCCTGAGACCCAGTACTTC